This is a list of T cell receptor beta chains from one sample in a study of T-cell memory formation after mild COVID-19. TCRdb independently ran MiXCR on the 5' RACE reads; one entry per CDR3 protein. Here the sample spans approximately 500,000 distinct CDR3 sequences, approximately 23% being singletons. The sequenced material came from PBMCs or a T cell subset sorted from them (not recorded which). The receptors come from an adult woman who had mild COVID-19 (a few samples of this study predate the infection). Cell type and time point are not known. Both conserved end residues are part of each CDR3. A D gene is named only where the DNA matches it firmly. Part of the rows lack a size; the others show once, few, many or a class for expanded clones.

14,-,TRBD1,TRBV29-1,TRBJ2-1,CSVKDRVGYNEQFF,TGCAGCGTGAAGGACAGGGTAGGGTACAATGAGCAGTTCTTC
17,-,TRBD2,TRBV5-1,TRBJ2-1,CASSLAGLAGGYNEQFF,TGCGCCAGCAGCTTGGCGGGACTAGCGGGAGGGTACAATGAGCAGTTCTTC
16,few,-,TRBV12-3/TRBV12-4,TRBJ1-1,CASSLQGLLTDTEAFF,TGTGCCAGCAGTTTACAGGGCCTCTTGACGGACACTGAAGCTTTCTTT
13,many,-,TRBV7-8,TRBJ2-7,CASSSRGGYEQYF,TGTGCCAGCAGCTCCCGAGGTGGATACGAGCAGTACTTC
17,-,TRBD1,TRBV5-4,TRBJ2-3,CASSLDLGQGVTDTQYF,TGTGCCAGCAGCTTGGATCTCGGACAGGGGGTAACAGATACGCAGTATTTT
14,-,-,TRBV2,TRBJ2-7,CASSVRHTAEEQYF,TGTGCCAGCAGCGTTAGACATACGGCGGAGGAGCAGTACTTC
15,-,-,TRBV4-1,TRBJ1-1,CASSQVVLLSRGAFF,TGCGCCAGCAGCCAAGTAGTTTTACTTTCACGTGGAGCTTTCTTT
13,few,-,TRBV5-1,TRBJ2-7,CASKFAATYEQYF,TGCGCCAGCAAATTTGCCGCGACTTACGAGCAGTACTTC
17,few,TRBD2,TRBV20-1,TRBJ2-1,CSARDPERGRGLNEQFF,TGCAGTGCTAGAGACCCCGAGCGGGGGAGGGGACTGAATGAGCAGTTCTTC
16,few,-,TRBV4-1,TRBJ2-7,CASSLSGLNKNYEQYF,TGCGCCAGCAGCCTTTCGGGCCTGAACAAAAACTACGAGCAGTACTTC
15,-,-,TRBV5-1,TRBJ2-2,CASSLQPQHAGELFF,TGCGCCAGCAGCTTACAACCCCAACACGCCGGGGAGCTGTTTTTT
14,-,TRBD1,TRBV20-1,TRBJ1-1,CSASDGQGYTEAFF,TGCAGTGCTAGCGACGGACAGGGGTACACTGAAGCTTTCTTT
19,-,TRBD1,TRBV7-9,TRBJ2-1,CASSRPGVSTGQGIDEQFF,TGTGCCAGCAGCCGCCCCGGAGTGTCGACGGGACAGGGGATTGATGAGCAGTTCTTC
14,-,-,TRBV6-5,TRBJ1-2,CASSRDISIPPRTF,TGTGCCAGCAGCCGGGACATATCTATCCCCCCTCGCACCTTC
15,few,-,TRBV29-1,TRBJ2-6,CSVEVWGSGANVLTF,TGCAGCGTTGAAGTTTGGGGCTCTGGGGCCAACGTCCTGACTTTC
14,few,-,TRBV11-2,TRBJ1-2,CASSLGRGGVGYTF,TGTGCCAGCAGCTTAGGGCGGGGGGGCGTTGGCTACACCTTC
13,few,-,TRBV6-4,TRBJ2-1,CASSNGPYNEQFF,TGTGCCAGCAGTAACGGTCCCTACAATGAGCAGTTCTTC
16,-,TRBD2,TRBV5-5,TRBJ2-3,CASSSGEAGVTDTQYF,TGTGCCAGCAGCTCCGGAGAGGCGGGGGTGACAGATACGCAGTATTTT
14,-,-,TRBV25-1,TRBJ1-1,CASSEVGFNTEAFF,TGTGCCAGCAGTGAAGTGGGATTCAACACTGAAGCTTTCTTT
14,-,TRBD2,TRBV24-1,TRBJ2-1,CATSDSSGSAGQFF,TGTGCCACCAGTGATTCTAGCGGGAGCGCCGGACAGTTCTTC
12,few,-,TRBV6-1,TRBJ1-4,CASSAGREKLFF,TGTGCCAGCAGCGCGGGTCGTGAAAAACTGTTTTTT
13,few,-,TRBV25-1,TRBJ1-2,CASSALQGRGYTF,TGTGCCAGCAGTGCACTTCAGGGTAGAGGCTACACCTTC
17,-,TRBD2,TRBV14,TRBJ2-2,CASSQALAGGLGGELFF,TGTGCCAGCAGCCAAGCACTAGCGGGGGGGCTTGGCGGGGAGCTGTTTTTT
14,-,-,TRBV20-1,TRBJ1-5,CSARDRGRGQPQHF,TGCAGTGCTAGAGATCGGGGGCGGGGTCAGCCCCAGCATTTT
18,few,TRBD2,TRBV5-1,TRBJ2-1,CASSLVLGLAGAYNEQFF,TGCGCCAGCAGCTTGGTCTTAGGGCTAGCGGGAGCCTACAATGAGCAGTTCTTC
20,-,TRBD2,TRBV27,TRBJ2-1,CASSPYLGTSGRGSYNEQFF,TGTGCCAGCAGTCCCTATCTTGGGACTAGCGGGAGGGGATCCTACAATGAGCAGTTCTTC
15,few,-,TRBV9,TRBJ2-2,CASSVVAGGTGELFF,TGTGCCAGCAGCGTAGTGGCAGGCGGGACCGGGGAGCTGTTTTTT
13,-,-,TRBV29-1,TRBJ2-1,CSVLKVRYNEQFF,TGCAGCGTTCTTAAGGTGAGATACAATGAGCAGTTCTTC
19,few,-,TRBV6-6,TRBJ2-7,CASSGVSRNIQRYSYEQYF,TGTGCCAGCAGCGGGGTGAGTCGGAATATTCAGAGATACTCCTACGAGCAGTACTTC
12,-,-,TRBV10-3,TRBJ1-2,CAIREGGLGYTF,TGTGCCATCAGAGAAGGGGGATTAGGCTACACCTTC
17,few,-,TRBV19,TRBJ2-2,CASSPRVQAGATGELFF,TGTGCCAGTAGTCCAAGGGTCCAGGCGGGGGCCACCGGGGAGCTGTTTTTT
12,many,-,TRBV6-5,TRBJ2-1,CASSFGGLEQFF,TGTGCCAGCAGTTTCGGGGGCCTGGAGCAGTTCTTC
16,few,TRBD1,TRBV2,TRBJ1-2,CASSDGTGGKVYGYTF,TGTGCCAGCAGTGACGGGACAGGGGGCAAAGTTTATGGCTACACCTTC
18,-,-,TRBV5-1,TRBJ2-7,CASSLSMKGGEILPEQYF,TGCGCCAGCAGCTTGTCCATGAAGGGCGGGGAGATCCTACCCGAGCAGTACTTC
14,-,TRBD1,TRBV2,TRBJ1-1,CASSPIPGGTEAFF,TGTGCCAGCAGTCCGATCCCAGGGGGCACTGAAGCTTTCTTT
13,-,-,TRBV20-1,TRBJ1-2,CSARNLGDYGYTF,TGCAGTGCTCGCAACCTCGGTGACTATGGCTACACCTTC
12,-,-,TRBV7-2,TRBJ2-7,CASSHISYEQYF,TGTGCCAGCAGTCACATCTCCTACGAGCAGTACTTC
11,few,-,TRBV20-1,TRBJ2-7,CSARLGGEQYF,TGCAGTGCTAGACTGGGGGGCGAGCAGTACTTC
11,few,-,TRBV12-3/TRBV12-4,TRBJ1-1,CASSFIQEAFF,TGTGCCAGCAGTTTTATCCAAGAAGCTTTCTTT